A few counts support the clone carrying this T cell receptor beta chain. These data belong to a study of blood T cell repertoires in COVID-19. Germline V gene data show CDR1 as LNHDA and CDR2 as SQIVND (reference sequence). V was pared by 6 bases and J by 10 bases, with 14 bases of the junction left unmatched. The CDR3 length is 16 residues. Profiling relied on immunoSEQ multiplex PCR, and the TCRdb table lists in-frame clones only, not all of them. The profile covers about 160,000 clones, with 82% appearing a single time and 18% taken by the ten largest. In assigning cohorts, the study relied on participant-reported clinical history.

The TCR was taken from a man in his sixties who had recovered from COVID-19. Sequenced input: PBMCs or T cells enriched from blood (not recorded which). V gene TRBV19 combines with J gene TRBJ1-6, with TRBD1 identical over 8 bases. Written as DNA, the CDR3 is TGTGCCAGTAGGCCACGGACAGGGTCCGGGGTATCACCCCTCCACTTT. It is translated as CASRPRTGSGVSPLHF.